The source of this TCR beta chain is a study of cytomegalovirus exposure and HLA in healthy donors. As for this clone: As yet, its antigen is unknown.

Findings and limits, study-wide: Later analysis identified a missense DCLRE1C variant that was linked to TCR beta V- and J-gene trimming. The study put some 150 TCR beta chains on its list as cytomegalovirus-associated.

The V end was cut by 6 bases, the J end by 10 bases, with 21 bases between. Germline values: CDR1 MNHEY, CDR2 SVGAGI. This CDR3 has 14 amino acids. Donors sampled were nominally healthy, though unrecorded immune exposures were likely. In the PCR, 60 Vbeta and 13 Jbeta primers were used. The repertoire was sequenced with immunoSEQ multiplex PCR; TCRdb's copy has only in-frame clones and lacks some. The table lists approximately 210,000 clones, about 80% of them singletons, with roughly 1.1% in the top ten. The rearrangement links TRBV6-5 to TRBJ1-2; tentatively, D is TRBD1 (5 bases). What was sequenced was PBMCs. The receptor was derived from a woman aged 40 to 50 in good health and CMV-seronegative. CDR3 protein: CASSGGRSFGVYTF. Written as DNA, the CDR3 is TGTGCCAGCAGCGGGGGGAGGTCTTTTGGGGTCTACACCTTC.